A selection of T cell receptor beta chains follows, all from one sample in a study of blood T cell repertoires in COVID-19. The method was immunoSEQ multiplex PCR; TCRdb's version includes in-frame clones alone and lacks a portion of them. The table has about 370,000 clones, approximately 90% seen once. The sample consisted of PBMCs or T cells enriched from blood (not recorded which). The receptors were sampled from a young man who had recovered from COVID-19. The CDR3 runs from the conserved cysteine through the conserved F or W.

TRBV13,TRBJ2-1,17,CASSLSSRLAGSNEQFF
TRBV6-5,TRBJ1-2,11,CASRTGQGYTF
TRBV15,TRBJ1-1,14,CATSRGGTATEAFF
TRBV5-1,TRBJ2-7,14,CASSIRDRAYEQYF
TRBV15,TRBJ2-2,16,CATSRRGHKLTGELFF
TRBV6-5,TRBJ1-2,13,CASRTGFGYGYTF
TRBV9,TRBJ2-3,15,CASSPTGRRTDTQYF
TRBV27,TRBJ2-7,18,CASSLSSIWDRGSYEQYF
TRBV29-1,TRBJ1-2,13,CSVSGTGVLGYTF
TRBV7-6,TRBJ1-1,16,CASSQDRGPVNTEAFF
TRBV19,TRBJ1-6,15,CASRQGVSGNSPLHF
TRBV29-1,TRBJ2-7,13,CSAHLDRDREQYF
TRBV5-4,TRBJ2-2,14,CASRQGPTTGELFF
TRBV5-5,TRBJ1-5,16,CASSPRGGYNNQPQHF
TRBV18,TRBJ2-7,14,CASSPPGQSYEQYF
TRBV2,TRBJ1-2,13,CASSRLTDSGYTF
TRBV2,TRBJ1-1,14,CASAPRQGVTEAFF
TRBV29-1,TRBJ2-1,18,CSVPRWTSGIFSYNEQFF
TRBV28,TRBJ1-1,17,CASSFRDRGRRDTEAFF
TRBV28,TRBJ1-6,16,CASRGQAGRYNSPLHF
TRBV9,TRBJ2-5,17,CASSVGAGTGGWETQYF
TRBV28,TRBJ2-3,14,CASSPVFTGDTQYF
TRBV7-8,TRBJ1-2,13,CASSFQGFHGYTF
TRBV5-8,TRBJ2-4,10,CASSSEFQYF
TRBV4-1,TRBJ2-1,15,CASSQAGGPQNEQFF
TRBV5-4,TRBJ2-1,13,CASSIGGYNEQFF
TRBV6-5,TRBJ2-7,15,CASAKARGGAVEQYF
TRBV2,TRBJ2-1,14,CASTAGHSYNEQFF
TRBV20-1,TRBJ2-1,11,CSVSQGREQFF
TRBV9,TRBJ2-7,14,CASSVDVGLDEQYF
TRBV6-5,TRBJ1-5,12,CATGQLNQPQHF
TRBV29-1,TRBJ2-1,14,CSVLDTNSYNEQFF
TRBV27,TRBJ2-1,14,CASSLSGQGVGPIF